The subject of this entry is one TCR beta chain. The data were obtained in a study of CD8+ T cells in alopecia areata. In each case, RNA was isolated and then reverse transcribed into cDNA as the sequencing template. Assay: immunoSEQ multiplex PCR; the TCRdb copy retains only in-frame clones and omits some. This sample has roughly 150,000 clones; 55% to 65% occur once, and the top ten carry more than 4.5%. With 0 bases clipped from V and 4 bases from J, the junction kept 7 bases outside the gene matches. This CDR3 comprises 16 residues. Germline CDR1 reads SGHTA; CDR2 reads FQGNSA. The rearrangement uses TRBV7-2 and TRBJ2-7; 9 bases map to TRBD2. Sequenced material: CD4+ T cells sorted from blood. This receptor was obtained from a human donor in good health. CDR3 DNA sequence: TGTGCCAGCAGCTTAGCTGTCGCGGGAGGGCGGTACGAGCAGTACTTC. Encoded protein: CASSLAVAGGRYEQYF.